Listed below are T cell receptor beta chains from one sample, sequenced in a study of T-cell reconstitution after alpha-beta-depleted transplantation in children. MiXCR, run by TCRdb on the PCR reads, gives a single entry per CDR3 protein. The profile shows 450,000 to 600,000 distinct CDR3 sequences, over 9.5% of them singletons. Sample: PBMCs, taken before TCRalphabeta/CD19-depleted stem cell transplant. All receptors derive from a child under 10 years old with inherited bone marrow failure, due to receive a stem cell transplant. Both conserved end residues are part of each CDR3. The order of the fields is D gene, J gene, clone size, V gene, CDR3 DNA, CDR3 protein. A D gene is named only where the DNA matches it firmly. Only some rows state a clone size, as once, few, many or a class for expanded clones.

d_gene: -; j_gene: TRBJ2-7; abundance: many; v_gene: TRBV20-1; CDR3nt: TGCAGTGCTGGATGGCTTACCTCCTACGAGCAGTACTTC; CDR3aa: CSAGWLTSYEQYF
d_gene: TRBD2; j_gene: TRBJ2-7; abundance: few; v_gene: TRBV7-2; CDR3nt: TGTGCCAGCAGCGTCGGACTAGCGGGAGTTTCCGAGCAGTACTTC; CDR3aa: CASSVGLAGVSEQYF
d_gene: -; j_gene: TRBJ2-3; abundance: few; v_gene: TRBV9; CDR3nt: TGTGCCAGCAGCGTAAGTGGGGTAGTGACAGATACGCAGTATTTT; CDR3aa: CASSVSGVVTDTQYF
d_gene: TRBD1; j_gene: TRBJ1-6; abundance: few; v_gene: TRBV15; CDR3nt: TGTGCCACCAGCTCCCGGGACAGGGGTCGTTCACCCCTCCACTTT; CDR3aa: CATSSRDRGRSPLHF
d_gene: TRBD2; j_gene: TRBJ2-7; abundance: -; v_gene: TRBV2; CDR3nt: TGTGCCAGCAACCTTAGCGGGGGCTCCTACGAGCAGTACTTC; CDR3aa: CASNLSGGSYEQYF
d_gene: TRBD1; j_gene: TRBJ1-1; abundance: -; v_gene: TRBV20-1; CDR3nt: TGCAGTGCCATCAATACAGGGGACGGCACTGAAGCTTTCTTT; CDR3aa: CSAINTGDGTEAFF
d_gene: -; j_gene: TRBJ2-2; abundance: many; v_gene: TRBV29-1; CDR3nt: TGCAGCCCCGTTGCCCCTAGGCCGGGACGGCTAAACCAGGGCGGGGAGCTGTTTTTT; CDR3aa: CSPVAPRPGRLNQGGELFF
d_gene: TRBD1; j_gene: TRBJ2-6; abundance: -; v_gene: TRBV5-1; CDR3nt: TGCGCCAGCAGCCGACAGGGGACAAACTCTGGGGCCAACGTCCTGACTTTC; CDR3aa: CASSRQGTNSGANVLTF
d_gene: TRBD2; j_gene: TRBJ2-3; abundance: many; v_gene: TRBV20-1; CDR3nt: TGCAGTGCTGCGAGCCGGGGAGGGACTCCCACCCAGTATTTT; CDR3aa: CSAASRGGTPTQYF
d_gene: TRBD1; j_gene: TRBJ1-5; abundance: many; v_gene: TRBV20-1; CDR3nt: TGCAGTGCTCCAACCGGGACAGGCTCCCTCCGGCCCCAGCATTTT; CDR3aa: CSAPTGTGSLRPQHF
d_gene: -; j_gene: TRBJ2-7; abundance: many; v_gene: TRBV3-1; CDR3nt: TGTGCCAGCAGCCTCCGACCCGAGAGCTCCTACGAGCAGTACTTC; CDR3aa: CASSLRPESSYEQYF
d_gene: -; j_gene: TRBJ1-1; abundance: many; v_gene: TRBV10-3; CDR3nt: TGTGCCATCAGACCGGACGGCGGCACTGAAGCTTTCTTT; CDR3aa: CAIRPDGGTEAFF
d_gene: -; j_gene: TRBJ2-3; abundance: few; v_gene: TRBV28; CDR3nt: TGTGCCAGCAACCAACTAGGCACAGATACGCAGTATTTT; CDR3aa: CASNQLGTDTQYF
d_gene: -; j_gene: TRBJ2-7; abundance: -; v_gene: TRBV5-5; CDR3nt: TGTGCCAGCAGCACGGACTGGGAGTCCTACGAGCAGTACTTC; CDR3aa: CASSTDWESYEQYF
d_gene: -; j_gene: TRBJ2-3; abundance: many; v_gene: TRBV29-1; CDR3nt: TGCAGCGTTGAAGATTTTCAGCGGGCCAGCACAGATACGCAGTATTTT; CDR3aa: CSVEDFQRASTDTQYF
d_gene: -; j_gene: TRBJ1-5; abundance: -; v_gene: TRBV29-1; CDR3nt: TGCAGCGTTGGGGGGGGTCGCAATCAGCCCCAGCATTTT; CDR3aa: CSVGGGRNQPQHF
d_gene: TRBD1; j_gene: TRBJ2-3; abundance: -; v_gene: TRBV20-1; CDR3nt: TGCAGTGCTGCGACAGGGGGCACAGATACGCAGTATTTT; CDR3aa: CSAATGGTDTQYF
d_gene: TRBD1; j_gene: TRBJ2-1; abundance: few; v_gene: TRBV28; CDR3nt: TGTGCCAGCAGTTCGAGGGGGCGGCAGTTCTTC; CDR3aa: CASSSRGRQFF
d_gene: -; j_gene: TRBJ2-7; abundance: -; v_gene: TRBV12-3/TRBV12-4; CDR3nt: TGTGCCAGCAGTTTTGTGTCCCACGAGCAGTACTTC; CDR3aa: CASSFVSHEQYF
d_gene: -; j_gene: TRBJ2-1; abundance: many; v_gene: TRBV2; CDR3nt: TGTGCCAGCAGTGAATTATTTTTTGGTGGCGGGCGGCAGTTCTTC; CDR3aa: CASSELFFGGGRQFF
d_gene: TRBD2; j_gene: TRBJ2-1; abundance: -; v_gene: TRBV4-2; CDR3nt: TGTGCCAGCAGCCAGTCCCTAGCGGGAGACACTGAGCAGTTCTTC; CDR3aa: CASSQSLAGDTEQFF
d_gene: -; j_gene: TRBJ1-3; abundance: many; v_gene: TRBV20-1; CDR3nt: TGCAGTGCTAGAGTTGGGAGCTCTGGAAACACCATATATTTT; CDR3aa: CSARVGSSGNTIYF
d_gene: -; j_gene: TRBJ1-5; abundance: many; v_gene: TRBV6-2/TRBV6-3; CDR3nt: TGTGCCAGCCTCCGACTTGGTGGTCAGCCCCAGCATTTT; CDR3aa: CASLRLGGQPQHF
d_gene: TRBD2; j_gene: TRBJ2-5; abundance: many; v_gene: TRBV5-1; CDR3nt: TGCGCCAGCAGCGGCACGGGAGGAATACAAGAGACCCAGTACTTC; CDR3aa: CASSGTGGIQETQYF
d_gene: -; j_gene: TRBJ1-2; abundance: few; v_gene: TRBV7-8; CDR3nt: TGTGCCAGCAGCTTAGATTACAGCGTGCGTGGCTACACCTTC; CDR3aa: CASSLDYSVRGYTF
d_gene: -; j_gene: TRBJ2-7; abundance: -; v_gene: TRBV7-8; CDR3nt: TGTGCCAGCAGCTTGGGGGCGGGAGTGGGGGGCGAGCAGTACTTC; CDR3aa: CASSLGAGVGGEQYF